The rows below give T cell receptor beta chains drawn from one sample of a study of blood T cell repertoires in COVID-19. Using immunoSEQ multiplex PCR, the repertoire was profiled, and TCRdb retains in-frame clones only, with some absent. The sample lists approximately 110,000 clones; roughly 81% were seen once. The sequencing sample was made of peripheral blood. The source is a man in his forties with acute or convalescent COVID-19. The CDR3 runs from the conserved cysteine through the conserved F or W. Each record gives: D gene, V gene, clone size, J gene, CDR3 protein, CDR3 DNA. D genes are given only for firm matches. Rows may omit the clone size; those that give it use once, few, many or a size class.

>TRBD1|TRBV30|.|TRBJ2-6
CAWSVNVGQVVSGANVLTF
TGTGCCTGGAGTGTGAATGTGGGACAGGTCGTCTCTGGGGCCAACGTCCTGACTTTC
>.|TRBV2|.|TRBJ1-1
CASSPDMNTEAFF
TGTGCCAGCAGTCCTGACATGAACACTGAAGCTTTCTTT
>TRBD1|TRBV5-1|.|TRBJ2-7
CASSPTGSQNEQYF
TGCGCCAGCAGCCCGACAGGGTCACAGAACGAGCAGTACTTC
>TRBD2|TRBV7-6|.|TRBJ2-4
CASSFGSPSGGNIQYF
TGTGCCAGCAGCTTCGGGTCACCTAGCGGGGGAAACATTCAGTACTTC
>TRBD2|TRBV5-5|.|TRBJ2-3
CASSSDGLAAHTDTQYF
TGTGCCAGCAGCTCCGACGGACTAGCGGCCCACACAGATACGCAGTATTTT
>TRBD1|TRBV6-1|.|TRBJ1-2
CASSEQSGTEGYTF
TGTGCCAGCAGTGAACAATCCGGGACAGAAGGCTACACCTTC
>.|TRBV10-3|.|TRBJ1-4
CAISEARTVTNEKLFF
TGTGCCATCAGTGAGGCCCGGACAGTTACTAATGAAAAACTGTTTTTT
>TRBD2|TRBV7-8|.|TRBJ2-7
CASSLGLAGGYEQYF
TGTGCCAGCAGCTTGGGACTAGCGGGGGGTTACGAGCAGTACTTC
>TRBD1|TRBV2|once|TRBJ2-1
CASSGGQGPYNEQFF
TGTGCCAGCAGTGGGGGACAGGGACCCTACAATGAGCAGTTCTTC
>.|TRBV21-1|.|TRBJ1-1
CASSQIGTHENTEAFF
TGTGCCAGCAGCCAAATCGGGACACACGAGAACACTGAAGCTTTCTTT
>.|TRBV21-1|once|TRBJ2-4
CASSTRTGSKNIQYF
TGTGCCAGCAGCACGAGGACAGGGTCGAAAAACATTCAGTACTTC
>.|TRBV5-1|.|TRBJ2-3
CASSLDLEVADTQYF
TGCGCCAGCAGCTTAGACCTGGAGGTAGCAGATACGCAGTATTTT
>TRBD2|TRBV27|.|TRBJ2-3
CASSRGGSTDTQYF
TGTGCCAGCAGTCGCGGGGGAAGCACAGATACGCAGTATTTT
>.|TRBV10-3|.|TRBJ2-5
CAISESTLGSQETQYF
TGTGCCATCAGTGAGTCGACTCTAGGCTCACAAGAGACCCAGTACTTC
>TRBD1|TRBV2|.|TRBJ2-7
CASSSGQGSYEQYF
TGTGCCAGCAGTTCGGGACAGGGCAGCTACGAGCAGTACTTC
>.|TRBV5-1|.|TRBJ2-7
CASSLGGNYEQYF
TGCGCCAGCAGCTTGGGCGGGAACTACGAGCAGTACTTC
>.|TRBV7-3|.|TRBJ2-3
CASSNPRDSDTQYF
TGTGCCAGCAGCAACCCCCGGGACTCAGATACGCAGTATTTT
>.|TRBV7-8|.|TRBJ2-7
CASSLGSAYEQYF
TGTGCCAGCAGCTTAGGGTCGGCCTACGAGCAGTACTTC
>.|TRBV6-6|.|TRBJ2-7
CASSPTESSFSYEQYF
TGTGCCAGCTCTCCCACAGAGTCTTCCTTCTCCTACGAGCAGTACTTC
>.|TRBV27|.|TRBJ2-3
CASSFAGAYTDTQYF
TGTGCCAGCAGTTTTGCGGGGGCCTACACAGATACGCAGTATTTT
>.|TRBV7-9|.|TRBJ1-2
CASSLARWLGGYTF
TGTGCCAGCAGCTTAGCGAGGTGGCTAGGCGGCTACACCTTC
>.|TRBV5-4|.|TRBJ2-3
CASSPSGGGARDTQYF
TGTGCCAGCAGCCCGTCTGGAGGGGGGGCCAGAGATACGCAGTATTTT
>TRBD1|TRBV10-3|.|TRBJ2-7
CAISEPGTGNSYEQYF
TGTGCCATCAGTGAACCCGGGACAGGGAACTCCTACGAGCAGTACTTC
>.|TRBV30|.|TRBJ1-4
CAWSVFPNEKLFF
TGTGCCTGGAGTGTCTTCCCTAATGAAAAACTGTTTTTT
>TRBD1|TRBV7-9|once|TRBJ1-1
CASSFTGGTEAFF
TGTGCCAGCAGCTTTACAGGGGGCACTGAAGCTTTCTTT
>.|TRBV24-1|.|TRBJ2-7
CATSDLYEQYF
TGTGCCACCAGTGATCTCTACGAGCAGTACTTC
>TRBD1|TRBV24-1|once|TRBJ2-5
CATSDSGQGLQETQYF
TGTGCCACCAGTGATTCGGGACAGGGGCTTCAAGAGACCCAGTACTTC
>TRBD1|TRBV18|.|TRBJ2-7
CASSKVPGQGLYEQYF
TGTGCCAGCTCAAAAGTTCCGGGACAGGGACTCTACGAGCAGTACTTC
>TRBD2|TRBV7-2|.|TRBJ2-1
CASSLRLAGGNEQFF
TGTGCCAGCAGCTTACGACTAGCGGGGGGGAATGAGCAGTTCTTC
>TRBD1|TRBV2|.|TRBJ1-2
CASSFTGTGYGYTF
TGTGCCAGCAGCTTCACCGGGACAGGCTATGGCTACACCTTC
>.|TRBV5-1|.|TRBJ2-2
CASSLAYANTGELFF
TGCGCCAGCAGCTTGGCGTATGCGAACACCGGGGAGCTGTTTTTT
>.|TRBV9|.|TRBJ2-2
CASSVAADGGHPNTGELFF
TGTGCCAGCAGCGTAGCGGCGGATGGGGGACATCCGAACACCGGGGAGCTGTTTTTT
>.|TRBV5-1|.|TRBJ2-1
CASSLQGTYNEQFF
TGCGCCAGCAGCCTGCAGGGCACCTACAATGAGCAGTTCTTC
>TRBD1|TRBV3-1/TRBV3-2|.|TRBJ1-2
CASSYNRDRDYGYTF
TGTGCCAGCAGCTATAACCGGGACAGGGACTATGGCTACACCTTC
>TRBD2|TRBV7-2|few|TRBJ2-3
CASSLASGSTDTQYF
TGTGCCAGCAGCTTAGCTAGCGGGAGCACAGATACGCAGTATTTT
>TRBD1|TRBV18|few|TRBJ1-1
CASSSQTGHHEAFF
TGTGCCAGCTCATCACAGACAGGGCATCATGAAGCTTTCTTT
>.|TRBV6-1|.|TRBJ2-2
CASSERAGELFF
TGTGCCAGCAGTGAGCGAGCCGGGGAGCTGTTTTTT
>TRBD1|TRBV29-1|once|TRBJ2-3
CSVDSGTATDTQYF
TGCAGCGTGGATTCCGGGACAGCCACAGATACGCAGTATTTT
>TRBD1|TRBV7-2|once|TRBJ2-3
CASSPQGADTQYF
TGTGCCAGCAGCCCACAGGGGGCGGATACGCAGTATTTT
>.|TRBV6-5|.|TRBJ1-2
CASSLQGSIGGYTF
TGTGCCAGCAGCCTACAGGGTTCCATAGGTGGCTACACCTTC
>.|TRBV29-1|.|TRBJ2-7
CSVVFGQRPYEQYF
TGCAGCGTTGTTTTCGGACAGAGGCCCTACGAGCAGTACTTC
>.|TRBV11-3|.|TRBJ2-2
CASSLGAANTGELFF
TGTGCCAGCAGCTTGGGGGCTGCGAACACCGGGGAGCTGTTTTTT
>TRBD1|TRBV27|.|TRBJ1-5
CASSRDSSNQPQHF
TGTGCCAGCAGCCGGGACAGTAGCAATCAGCCCCAGCATTTT
>TRBD2|TRBV3-1/TRBV3-2|.|TRBJ2-1
CASSQRALAGGLYNEQFF
TGTGCCAGCAGCCAGCGAGCCCTGGCGGGGGGGCTCTACAATGAGCAGTTCTTC
>.|TRBV9|.|TRBJ2-2
CASRTENTGELFF
TGTGCCAGCAGGACAGAGAACACCGGGGAGCTGTTTTTT
>TRBD1|TRBV6-5|.|TRBJ1-2
CASSSTGGGGYTF
TGTGCCAGCAGTTCCACAGGGGGCGGTGGCTACACCTTC
>TRBD1|TRBV4-1|.|TRBJ1-6
CASSQALGQGAIAPLHF
TGCGCCAGCAGCCAGGCCTTGGGACAGGGGGCTATTGCACCCCTCCACTTT
>.|TRBV5-1|.|TRBJ2-3
CASILGTGVGTQYF
TGCGCCAGCATACTAGGGACGGGGGTCGGTACGCAGTATTTT
>.|TRBV9|.|TRBJ1-1
CASSVGGLSEAFF
TGTGCCAGCAGCGTAGGGGGCTTGTCTGAAGCTTTCTTT
>.|TRBV11-2|.|TRBJ2-7
CASRPGDRDYEQYF
TGTGCCAGCAGACCCGGAGACAGAGATTACGAGCAGTACTTC
>TRBD1|TRBV2|few|TRBJ1-4
CASLRDSNEKLFF
TGTGCCAGCCTCCGGGACAGTAATGAAAAACTGTTTTTT